This T cell receptor beta chain was identified during a study of blood T cell repertoires in COVID-19. Study details: Samples representing acute and convalescent COVID-19 were sourced from the United States, Italy and Spain. From T cells, B-cell-depleted T cells, or PBMCs came the material, which was cDNA or gDNA.

This clone was seen a single time. Source study methods: Reference gene primers were amplified, and this amplification served to estimate nucleated cell counts. The protocol was immunoSEQ multiplex PCR, while the TCRdb copy is restricted to in-frame clones and leaves out a portion. The V and J calls and clone size come from that table; D and trimming were worked out from the DNA. Counted here are 250,000 to 300,000 clones, around nine tenths occurring once; the ten biggest clones make up around 11%. Followed over time, Seattle patients had been enrolled while infection was active. The CDR3 consists of 13 residues. Germline assignment: CDR1 SGHNT and CDR2 YYREEE (reference sequence). Trimming pared 2 bases from V and 3 bases from J, leaving 7 bases between.

Sequenced: peripheral blood. The rearrangement links TRBV5-4 to TRBJ2-3; D not resolved. The source of this sequence is a young woman with COVID-19, enrolled during active disease. This CDR3 reads CASSFLVTDTQYF. For the CDR3, the DNA is TGTGCCAGCAGCTTCCTAGTTACAGATACGCAGTATTTT.